These T cell receptor beta chains were read from a single sample in a study of cytomegalovirus exposure and HLA in healthy donors. Sequencing was performed with immunoSEQ multiplex PCR; in TCRdb, only in-frame clones are kept and a portion is missing. The repertoire consists of approximately 180,000 clones, with around 87% occurring once and the leading ten covering more than 1.5%. Sequences were obtained from PBMCs. Receptors were obtained from a woman aged 18-29 years in good health and CMV-seronegative. CDR3s include the opening cysteine and the closing phenylalanine or tryptophan. Each record gives: D gene, V gene, clone size, J gene, CDR3 DNA, CDR3 protein. The D gene is left open where the match is weak. Size values are once, few and many counts, or a class for expanded clones, and some rows have none.

>TRBD1|TRBV2|NA|TRBJ1-4
TGTGCCAGTGCCCGGGACAGGTTCTCAACTAATGAAAAACTGTTTTTT
CASARDRFSTNEKLFF
>TRBD1|TRBV18|once|TRBJ1-4
TGTGCCAGCTCGCCTGGGGACAGGGGCTATGAAAAACTGTTTTTT
CASSPGDRGYEKLFF
>NA|TRBV7-2|NA|TRBJ1-1
TGTGCCAGCAGCTCGAGGGGTGGTTTCGGGGGGGCCTTGAACACTGAAGCTTTCTTT
CASSSRGGFGGALNTEAFF
>NA|TRBV5-6|NA|TRBJ2-7
TGTGCCAGCAGCCCCCCGGGACTCTACGAGCAGTACTTC
CASSPPGLYEQYF
>NA|TRBV6-1|few|TRBJ1-4
TGTGCCAGCACCCCACGTGGCAGCGGTAATGAAAAACTGTTTTTT
CASTPRGSGNEKLFF
>NA|TRBV6-6|NA|TRBJ2-7
TGTGCCAGCAGTACTTCCCTTGAGGCCCGCGAGCAGTACTTC
CASSTSLEAREQYF
>TRBD1|TRBV27|NA|TRBJ2-4
TGTGCCTCCTGGACAGGGGATGCCAAAAACATTCAGTACTTC
CASWTGDAKNIQYF
>TRBD1|TRBV11-2|NA|TRBJ2-7
TGTGCCAGCCGACAGGGTAGGGACTACGAGCAGTACTTC
CASRQGRDYEQYF
>TRBD1|TRBV28|once|TRBJ2-3
TGTGCCAGCAGTTTCCTTAAGGGGGCCGGAGATACGCAGTATTTT
CASSFLKGAGDTQYF
>NA|TRBV28|NA|TRBJ1-2
TGTGCCAGCAGTTTAGGCAGGGCCTATGGCTACACCTTC
CASSLGRAYGYTF
>NA|TRBV5-1|NA|TRBJ1-2
TGCGCCAGCAGCTTGGCCGGGAACTATGGCTACACCTTC
CASSLAGNYGYTF
>TRBD2|TRBV29-1|once|TRBJ2-7
TGCAGCGTCGCAGAGCGGGAGTCCGGAGAGCAGTACTTC
CSVAERESGEQYF
>NA|TRBV28|NA|TRBJ2-7
TGTGCCAGCAGTTGGGGCAGGGCCTACGAGCAGTACTTC
CASSWGRAYEQYF
>TRBD1|TRBV19|NA|TRBJ1-4
TGTGCCAGTAGTTCGACAGGGGGCGTGAATGAAAAACTGTTTTTT
CASSSTGGVNEKLFF
>NA|TRBV19|NA|TRBJ2-5
TGTGCCAGTAGAAAGCGGACAGAAGAGACCCAGTACTTC
CASRKRTEETQYF
>TRBD2|TRBV4-2|NA|TRBJ2-1
TGTGCCAGCAGCCAAGTATTCCTAGCGGGCGGGGGGGAGCAGTTCTTC
CASSQVFLAGGGEQFF
>TRBD1|TRBV19|NA|TRBJ1-5
TGTGCCAGTACCCCCACAGGGGAACAGCCCCAGCATTTT
CASTPTGEQPQHF
>NA|TRBV6-5|NA|TRBJ2-7
TGTGCCAGCAGTTACGATCAGGGAACCTACGAGCAGTACTTC
CASSYDQGTYEQYF
>TRBD2|TRBV5-1|NA|TRBJ2-5
TGCGCCAGCAGCTCACCGAGACTAGCGGGAGGAGGAGAGACCCAGTACTTC
CASSSPRLAGGGETQYF
>NA|TRBV7-6|NA|TRBJ1-4
TGTGCCAGCAGCCGCCCCAGGGGAATTGGTGAAAAACTGTTTTTT
CASSRPRGIGEKLFF
>TRBD2|TRBV9|NA|TRBJ2-7
TGTGCCAGCAGCGACGGACTAGCGGGAGGGCGAGAGCAGTACTTC
CASSDGLAGGREQYF
>NA|TRBV6-5|NA|TRBJ2-3
TGTGCCAGCAGTTACTCGAGGGAGATAGATACGCAGTATTTT
CASSYSREIDTQYF
>TRBD1|TRBV5-1|NA|TRBJ1-1
TGCGCCAGCAGCTCGGGACAGTCGAACACTGAAGCTTTCTTT
CASSSGQSNTEAFF
>NA|TRBV5-5|NA|TRBJ1-1
TGTGCCAGCAGCTTCCGGGTTGTTGGAACTGAAGCTTTCTTT
CASSFRVVGTEAFF
>NA|TRBV18|NA|TRBJ1-1
TGTGCCAGCTCACACGCCCCCAGGCGCGTTCGTGGGACTGAAGCTTTCTTT
CASSHAPRRVRGTEAFF
>NA|TRBV5-1|NA|TRBJ2-2
TGCGCCAGCAGCGCACAGGGGGGGCTAGCGCAAACCTCCAGGAGCACCGGGGAGCTGTTTTTT
CASSAQGGLAQTSRSTGELFF
>NA|TRBV4-1|few|TRBJ2-1
TGCGCCAGCAGCCAAGATCAAGGGAGTGAGCAGTTCTTC
CASSQDQGSEQFF
>TRBD2|TRBV6-5|NA|TRBJ2-4
TGTGCCAGCAGGTCCACTAGCGCGGCCAAAAACATTCAGTACTTC
CASRSTSAAKNIQYF
>TRBD1|TRBV4-3|NA|TRBJ2-3
TGCGCCAGCAGCCTTGTGGGACAGAGCACAGATACGCAGTATTTT
CASSLVGQSTDTQYF
>TRBD2|TRBV13|NA|TRBJ2-1
TGTGCCAGCAGCTTTCAATTAGCGGGAACCGGTGAGCAGTTCTTC
CASSFQLAGTGEQFF
>NA|TRBV27|NA|TRBJ2-2
TGTGCCAGCAGCCTCCGGAGGGCCGGGGAGCTGTTTTTT
CASSLRRAGELFF
>NA|TRBV4-3|NA|TRBJ1-4
TGCGCCAGCAGCCAAGATCGGAGAGGCACTAATGAAAAACTGTTTTTT
CASSQDRRGTNEKLFF
>NA|TRBV7-7|NA|TRBJ1-2
TGTGCTAGCAGCCTCCCACACCTTAACTATGGCTACACCTTC
CASSLPHLNYGYTF
>NA|TRBV21-1|once|TRBJ2-7
TGTCCTACAGCGCTGGGGGCCTCCTACGAGCAGTACTTC
CPTALGASYEQYF
>NA|TRBV30|NA|TRBJ1-2
TGTGCCTGGAGTGATTTCCAGGGATATGGCTACACCTTC
CAWSDFQGYGYTF
>NA|TRBV5-1|NA|TRBJ2-7
TGCGCCAGCAGCTTGGAGGGGAACACCTACGAGCAGTACTTC
CASSLEGNTYEQYF
>NA|TRBV30|few|TRBJ1-1
TGTGCCTGGGCCGCCCTGGGCCAGGTGAGCACTGAAGCTTTCTTT
CAWAALGQVSTEAFF
>NA|TRBV5-6|NA|TRBJ1-3
TGTGCCAGCGGCCGGGGAAGGCTTGGAAACACCATATATTTT
CASGRGRLGNTIYF
>TRBD1|TRBV5-1|few|TRBJ1-3
TGCGCCAGCAGCCCTGGGGGACAGGGAGTTGGAAACACCATATATTTT
CASSPGGQGVGNTIYF
>TRBD2|TRBV5-5|NA|TRBJ2-7
TGTGCCAGCAGCTTTAGCGGGAGGAGCTCCTACGAGCAGTACTTC
CASSFSGRSSYEQYF
>TRBD1|TRBV7-2|NA|TRBJ2-2
TGTGCCAGCAGGGTGGGACAGGGGGCTTTCGGGGAGCTGTTTTTT
CASRVGQGAFGELFF
>TRBD2|TRBV2|NA|TRBJ2-1
TGTGCCAGTGGGGCGACTAGCGGGAATGTTAATGAGCAGTTCTTC
CASGATSGNVNEQFF
>NA|TRBV21-1|NA|TRBJ2-7
TGTGCCAGCACGCATCTCTTTGGGGGAGGGTTCTACGAGCAGTACTTC
CASTHLFGGGFYEQYF